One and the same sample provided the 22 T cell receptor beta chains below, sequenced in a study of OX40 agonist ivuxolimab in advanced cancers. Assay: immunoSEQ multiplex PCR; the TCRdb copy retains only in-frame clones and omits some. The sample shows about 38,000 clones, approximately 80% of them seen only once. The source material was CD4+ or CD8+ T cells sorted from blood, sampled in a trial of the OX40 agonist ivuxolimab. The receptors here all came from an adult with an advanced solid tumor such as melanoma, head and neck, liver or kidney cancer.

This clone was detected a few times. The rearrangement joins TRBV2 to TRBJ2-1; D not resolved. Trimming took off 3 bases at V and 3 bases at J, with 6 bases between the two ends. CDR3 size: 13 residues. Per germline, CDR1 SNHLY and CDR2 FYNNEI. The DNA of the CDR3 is TGTGCCAGCAGTGAGACCTTCTACAATGAGCAGTTCTTC. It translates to CASSETFYNEQFF.

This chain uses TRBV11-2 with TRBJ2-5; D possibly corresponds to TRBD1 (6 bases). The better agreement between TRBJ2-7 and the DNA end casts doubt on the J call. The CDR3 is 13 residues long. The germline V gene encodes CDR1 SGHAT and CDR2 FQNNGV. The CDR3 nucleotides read TGTGCCAGCAGCCGCAGGGGCGCCTACGAGCAGTACTTC. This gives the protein CASSRRGAYEQYF.

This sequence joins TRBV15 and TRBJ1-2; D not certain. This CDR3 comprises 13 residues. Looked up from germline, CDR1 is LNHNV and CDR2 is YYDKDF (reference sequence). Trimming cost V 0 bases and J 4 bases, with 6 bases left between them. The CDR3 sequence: CATSRDVGYGYTF. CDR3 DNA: TGTGCCACCAGCAGAGATGTAGGCTATGGCTACACCTTC.

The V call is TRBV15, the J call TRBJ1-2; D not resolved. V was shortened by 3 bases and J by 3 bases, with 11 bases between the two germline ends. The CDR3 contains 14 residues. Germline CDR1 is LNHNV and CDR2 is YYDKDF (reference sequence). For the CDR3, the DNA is TGTGCCACCAGCAGGGACGCCGGGGACTATGGCTACACCTTC. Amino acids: CATSRDAGDYGYTF.

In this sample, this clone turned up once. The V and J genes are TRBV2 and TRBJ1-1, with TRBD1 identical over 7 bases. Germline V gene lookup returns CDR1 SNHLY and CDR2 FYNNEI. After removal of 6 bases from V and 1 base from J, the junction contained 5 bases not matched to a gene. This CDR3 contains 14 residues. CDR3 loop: CASSQRTGNTEAFF. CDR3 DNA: TGTGCCAGCAGCCAGAGGACAGGGAACACTGAAGCTTTCTTT.

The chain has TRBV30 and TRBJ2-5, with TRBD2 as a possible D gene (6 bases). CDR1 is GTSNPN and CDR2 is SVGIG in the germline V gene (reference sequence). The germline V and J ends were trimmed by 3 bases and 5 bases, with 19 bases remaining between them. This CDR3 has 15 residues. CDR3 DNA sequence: TGTGCCTGGAGCCACTACGGAGGGCGCAAGGAGACCCAGTACTTC. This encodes CAWSHYGGRKETQYF.

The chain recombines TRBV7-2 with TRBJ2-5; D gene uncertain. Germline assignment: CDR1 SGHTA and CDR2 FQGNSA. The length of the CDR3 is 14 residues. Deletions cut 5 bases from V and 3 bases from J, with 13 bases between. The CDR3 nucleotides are TGTGCCAGCAGCCGGGCGCGCGGTGAAGAGACCCAGTACTTC. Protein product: CASSRARGEETQYF.

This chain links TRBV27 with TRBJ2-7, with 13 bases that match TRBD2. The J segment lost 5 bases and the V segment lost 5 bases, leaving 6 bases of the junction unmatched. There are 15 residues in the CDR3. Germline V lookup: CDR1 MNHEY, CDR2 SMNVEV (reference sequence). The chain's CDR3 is CASSGTSGDIDEQYF. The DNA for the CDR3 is TGTGCCAGCAGTGGGACTAGCGGGGATATAGACGAGCAGTACTTC.

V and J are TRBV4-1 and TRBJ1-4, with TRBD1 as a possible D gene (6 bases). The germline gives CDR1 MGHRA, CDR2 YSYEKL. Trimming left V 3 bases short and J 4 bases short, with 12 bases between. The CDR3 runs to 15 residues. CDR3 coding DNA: TGCGCCAGCAGCCAGCTCAGGGGAGGTAATGAAAAACTGTTTTTT. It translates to CASSQLRGGNEKLFF.

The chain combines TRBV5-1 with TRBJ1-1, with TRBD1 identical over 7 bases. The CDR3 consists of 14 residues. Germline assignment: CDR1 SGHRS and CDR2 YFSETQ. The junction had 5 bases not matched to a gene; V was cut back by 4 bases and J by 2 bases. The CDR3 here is CASSGGQANTEAFF. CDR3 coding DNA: TGCGCCAGCAGCGGAGGACAGGCCAACACTGAAGCTTTCTTT. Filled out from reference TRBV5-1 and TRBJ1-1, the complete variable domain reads KAGVTQTPRYLIKTRGQQVTLSCSPISGHRSVSWYQQTPGQGLQFLFEYFSETQRNKGNFPGRFSGRQFSNSRSEMNVSTLELGDSALYLCASSGGQANTEAFFGQGTRLTVV.

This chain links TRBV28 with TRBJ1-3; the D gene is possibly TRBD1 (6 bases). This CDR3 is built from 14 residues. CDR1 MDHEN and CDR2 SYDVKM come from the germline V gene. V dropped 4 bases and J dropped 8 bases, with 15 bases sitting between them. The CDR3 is CASSYGIEGDTIYF. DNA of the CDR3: TGTGCCAGCAGTTACGGTATAGAGGGGGACACCATATATTTT.

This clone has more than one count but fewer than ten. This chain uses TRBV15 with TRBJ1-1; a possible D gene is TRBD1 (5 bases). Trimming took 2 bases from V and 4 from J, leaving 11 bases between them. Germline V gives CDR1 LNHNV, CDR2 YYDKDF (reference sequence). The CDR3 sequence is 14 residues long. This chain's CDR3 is CATSRFWGSTEAFF. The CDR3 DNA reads TGTGCCACCAGCAGATTCTGGGGGTCCACTGAAGCTTTCTTT. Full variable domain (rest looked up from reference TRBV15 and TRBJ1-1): DAMVIQNPRYQVTQFGKPVTLSCSQTLNHNVMYWYQQKSSQAPKLLFHYYDKDFNNEADTPDNFQSRRPNTSFCFLDIRSPGLGDTAMYLCATSRFWGSTEAFFGQGTRLTVV.

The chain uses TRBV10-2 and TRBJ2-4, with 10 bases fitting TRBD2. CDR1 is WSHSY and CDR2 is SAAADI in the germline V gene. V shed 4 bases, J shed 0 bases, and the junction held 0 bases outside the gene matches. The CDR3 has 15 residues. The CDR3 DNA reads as TGCGCCAGCAGTGGACTAGCGGGAGCCAAAAACATTCAGTACTTC. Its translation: CASSGLAGAKNIQYF.

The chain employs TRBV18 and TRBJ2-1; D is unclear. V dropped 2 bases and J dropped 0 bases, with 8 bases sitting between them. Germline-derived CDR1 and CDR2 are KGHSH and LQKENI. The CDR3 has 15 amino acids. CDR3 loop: CASSPGVLSYNEQFF. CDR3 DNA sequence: TGTGCCAGCTCACCAGGGGTCCTCTCCTACAATGAGCAGTTCTTC.

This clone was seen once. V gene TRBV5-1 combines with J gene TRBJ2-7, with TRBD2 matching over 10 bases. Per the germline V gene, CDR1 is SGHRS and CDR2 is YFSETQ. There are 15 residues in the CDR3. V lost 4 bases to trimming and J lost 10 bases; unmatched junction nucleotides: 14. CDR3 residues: CASSQEAGGGPYQYF. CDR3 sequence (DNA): TGCGCCAGCAGCCAGGAAGCGGGAGGGGGGCCCTATCAGTACTTC.

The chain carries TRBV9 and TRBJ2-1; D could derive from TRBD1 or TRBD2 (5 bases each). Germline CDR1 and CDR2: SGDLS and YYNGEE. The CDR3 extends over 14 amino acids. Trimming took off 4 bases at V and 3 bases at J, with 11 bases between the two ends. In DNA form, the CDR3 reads TGTGCCAGCAGCCCCCGGGGCCTCTACAATGAGCAGTTCTTC. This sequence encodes CASSPRGLYNEQFF.

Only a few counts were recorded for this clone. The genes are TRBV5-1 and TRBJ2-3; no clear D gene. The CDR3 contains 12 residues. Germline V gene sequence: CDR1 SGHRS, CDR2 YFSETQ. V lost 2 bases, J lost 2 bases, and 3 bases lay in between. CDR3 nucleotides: TGCGCCAGCAGCTTCCACACAGATACGCAGTATTTT. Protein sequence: CASSFHTDTQYF. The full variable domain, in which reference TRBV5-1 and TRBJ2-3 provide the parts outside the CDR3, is KAGVTQTPRYLIKTRGQQVTLSCSPISGHRSVSWYQQTPGQGLQFLFEYFSETQRNKGNFPGRFSGRQFSNSRSEMNVSTLELGDSALYLCASSFHTDTQYFGPGTRLTVL.

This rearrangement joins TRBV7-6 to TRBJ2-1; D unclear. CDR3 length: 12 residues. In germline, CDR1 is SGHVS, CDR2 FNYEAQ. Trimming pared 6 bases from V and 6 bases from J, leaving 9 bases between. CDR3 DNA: TGTGCCAGCAGTGGCCGTGTCAATGAGCAGTTCTTC. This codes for CASSGRVNEQFF.

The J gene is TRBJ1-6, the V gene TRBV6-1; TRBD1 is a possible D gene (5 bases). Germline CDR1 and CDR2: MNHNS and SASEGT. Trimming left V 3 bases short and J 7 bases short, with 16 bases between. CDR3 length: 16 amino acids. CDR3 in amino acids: CASSDLSGALNSPLHF. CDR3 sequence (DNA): TGTGCCAGCAGTGATTTGAGCGGGGCACTAAATTCACCCCTCCACTTT.

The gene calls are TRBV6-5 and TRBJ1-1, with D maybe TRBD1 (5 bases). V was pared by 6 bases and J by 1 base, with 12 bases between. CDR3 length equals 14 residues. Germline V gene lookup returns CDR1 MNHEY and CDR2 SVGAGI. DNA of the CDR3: TGTGCCAGCAGACCAAGGAGGGGGAACACTGAAGCTTTCTTT. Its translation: CASRPRRGNTEAFF.

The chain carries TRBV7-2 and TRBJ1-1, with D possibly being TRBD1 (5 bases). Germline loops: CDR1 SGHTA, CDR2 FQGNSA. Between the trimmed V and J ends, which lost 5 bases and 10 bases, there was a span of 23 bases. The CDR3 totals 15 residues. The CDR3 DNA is TGTGCCAGCAGCAGACCGAACATGGGACTTTCGGTAGCTTTCTTT. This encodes CASSRPNMGLSVAFF.

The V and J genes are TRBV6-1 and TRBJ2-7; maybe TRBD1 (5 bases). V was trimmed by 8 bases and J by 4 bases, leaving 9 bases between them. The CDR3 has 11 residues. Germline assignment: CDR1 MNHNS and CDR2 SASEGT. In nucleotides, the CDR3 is TGTGCCAGCGAACAGGTTTACGAGCAGTACTTC. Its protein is CASEQVYEQYF.